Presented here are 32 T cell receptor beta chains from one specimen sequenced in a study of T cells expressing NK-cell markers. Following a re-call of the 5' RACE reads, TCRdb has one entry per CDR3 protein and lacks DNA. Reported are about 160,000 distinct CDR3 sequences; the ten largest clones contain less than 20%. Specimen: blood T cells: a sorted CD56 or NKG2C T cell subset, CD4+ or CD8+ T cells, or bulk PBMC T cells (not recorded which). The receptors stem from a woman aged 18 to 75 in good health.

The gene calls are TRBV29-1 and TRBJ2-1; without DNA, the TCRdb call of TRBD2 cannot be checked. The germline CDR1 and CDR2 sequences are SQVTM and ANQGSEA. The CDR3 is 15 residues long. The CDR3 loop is CSVDYSGLADNEQFF.

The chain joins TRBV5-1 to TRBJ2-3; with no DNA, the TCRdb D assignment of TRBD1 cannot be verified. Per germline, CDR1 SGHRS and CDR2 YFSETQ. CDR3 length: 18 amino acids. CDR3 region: CASSPFGSGTEITDTQYF.

This chain's CDR3 is CASSLELGTNEKLFF. V is TRBV5-5 and J is TRBJ1-4. CDR3 length: 15 amino acids. Germline-derived CDR1 and CDR2 are SGHKS and YYEKEE (reference sequence). The entire variable domain, with the rest obtained from reference TRBV5-5 and TRBJ1-4, is as follows: DAGVTQSPTHLIKTRGQQVTLRCSPISGHKSVSWYQQVLGQGPQFIFQYYEKEERGRGNFPDRFSARQFPNYSSELNVNALLLGDSALYLCASSLELGTNEKLFFGSGTQLSVL.

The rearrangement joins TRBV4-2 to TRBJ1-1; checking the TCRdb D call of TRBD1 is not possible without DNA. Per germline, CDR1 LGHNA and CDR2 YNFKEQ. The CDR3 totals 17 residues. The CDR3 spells CASSQDIRQGSNTEAFF.

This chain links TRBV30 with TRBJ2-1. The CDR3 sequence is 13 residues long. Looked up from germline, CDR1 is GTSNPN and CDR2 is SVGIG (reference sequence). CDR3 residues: CAWSVTGLDEQFF.

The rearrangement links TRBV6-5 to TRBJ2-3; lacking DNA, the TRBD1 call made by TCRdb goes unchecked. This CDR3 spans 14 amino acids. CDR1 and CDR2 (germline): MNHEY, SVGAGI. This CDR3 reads CAAKLGGGTDTQYF.

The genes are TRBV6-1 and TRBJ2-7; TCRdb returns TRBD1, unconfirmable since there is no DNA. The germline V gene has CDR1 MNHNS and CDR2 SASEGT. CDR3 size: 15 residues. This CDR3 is CASSAGRDSLYEQYF.

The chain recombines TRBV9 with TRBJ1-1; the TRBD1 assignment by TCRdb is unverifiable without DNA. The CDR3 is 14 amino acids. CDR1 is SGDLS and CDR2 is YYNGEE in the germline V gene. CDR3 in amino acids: CASSPTGTGIEAFF.

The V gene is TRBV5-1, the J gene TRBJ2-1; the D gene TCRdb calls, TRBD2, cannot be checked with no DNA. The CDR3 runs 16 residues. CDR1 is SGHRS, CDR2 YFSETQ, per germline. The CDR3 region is CASSLDSGGSYNEQFF.

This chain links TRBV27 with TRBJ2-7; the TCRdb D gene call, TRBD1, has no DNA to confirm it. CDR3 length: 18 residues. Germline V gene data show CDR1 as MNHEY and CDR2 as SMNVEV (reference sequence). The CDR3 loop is CASSFRLEPHFSSYEQYF.

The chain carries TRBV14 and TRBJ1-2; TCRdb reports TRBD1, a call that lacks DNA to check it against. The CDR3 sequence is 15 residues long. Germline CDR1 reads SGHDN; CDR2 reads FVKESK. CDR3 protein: CASSQVGQVSGGYTF.

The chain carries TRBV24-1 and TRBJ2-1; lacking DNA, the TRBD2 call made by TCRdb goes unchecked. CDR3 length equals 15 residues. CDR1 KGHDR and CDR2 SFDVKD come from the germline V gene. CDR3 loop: CATSERGGPYNEQFF.

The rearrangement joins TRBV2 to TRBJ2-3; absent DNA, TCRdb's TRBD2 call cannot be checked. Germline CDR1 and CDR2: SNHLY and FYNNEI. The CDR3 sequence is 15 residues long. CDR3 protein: CASSFSGSLGNTQYF.

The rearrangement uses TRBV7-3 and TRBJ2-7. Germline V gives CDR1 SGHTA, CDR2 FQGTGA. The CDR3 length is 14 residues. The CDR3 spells CASSLMAGSYEQYF. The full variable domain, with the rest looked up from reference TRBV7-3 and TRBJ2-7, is GAGVSQTPSNKVTEKGKYVELRCDPISGHTALYWYRQSLGQGPEFLIYFQGTGAADDSGLPNDRFFAVRPEGSVSTLKIQRTERGDSAVYLCASSLMAGSYEQYFGPGTRLTVT.

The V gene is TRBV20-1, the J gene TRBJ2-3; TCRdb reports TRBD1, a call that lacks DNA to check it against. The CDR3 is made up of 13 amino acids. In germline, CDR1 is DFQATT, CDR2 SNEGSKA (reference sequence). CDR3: CSARTGSLDTQYF.

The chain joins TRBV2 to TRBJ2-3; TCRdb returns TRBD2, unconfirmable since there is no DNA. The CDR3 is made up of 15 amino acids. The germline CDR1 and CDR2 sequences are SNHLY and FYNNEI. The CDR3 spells CASSPRASGTDTQYF.

This CDR3 is CATSGTDGYTF. V usage is TRBV10-3 and J usage is TRBJ1-2; TCRdb proposes TRBD1, but this gene call is untestable without DNA. In germline, CDR1 is ENHRY, CDR2 SYGVKD. The CDR3 is 11 residues long.

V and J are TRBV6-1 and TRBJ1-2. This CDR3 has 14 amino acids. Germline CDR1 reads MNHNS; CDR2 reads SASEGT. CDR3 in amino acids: CASLQKGRSYGYTF.

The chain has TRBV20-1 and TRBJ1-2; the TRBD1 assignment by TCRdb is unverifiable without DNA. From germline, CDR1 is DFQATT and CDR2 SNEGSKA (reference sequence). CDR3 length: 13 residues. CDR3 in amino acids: CSASLYGTESYTF.

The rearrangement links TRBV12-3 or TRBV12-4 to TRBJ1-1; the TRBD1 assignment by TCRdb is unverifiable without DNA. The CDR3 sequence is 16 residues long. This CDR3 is CASTAPAPLLNTEAFF.

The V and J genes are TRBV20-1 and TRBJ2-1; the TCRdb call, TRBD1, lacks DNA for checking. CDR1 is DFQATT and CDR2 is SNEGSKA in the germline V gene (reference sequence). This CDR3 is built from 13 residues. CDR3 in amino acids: CSARRTARDEQFF.

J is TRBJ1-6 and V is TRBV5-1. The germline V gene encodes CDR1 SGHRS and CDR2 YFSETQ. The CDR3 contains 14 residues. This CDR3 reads CASSLWGWGSPLHF. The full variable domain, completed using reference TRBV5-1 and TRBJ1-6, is KAGVTQTPRYLIKTRGQQVTLSCSPISGHRSVSWYQQTPGQGLQFLFEYFSETQRNKGNFPGRFSGRQFSNSRSEMNVSTLELGDSALYLCASSLWGWGSPLHFGNGTRLTVT.

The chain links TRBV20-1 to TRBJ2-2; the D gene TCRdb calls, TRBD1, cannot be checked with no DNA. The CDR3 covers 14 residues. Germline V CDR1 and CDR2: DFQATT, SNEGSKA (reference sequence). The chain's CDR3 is CSASGGLNTGELFF.

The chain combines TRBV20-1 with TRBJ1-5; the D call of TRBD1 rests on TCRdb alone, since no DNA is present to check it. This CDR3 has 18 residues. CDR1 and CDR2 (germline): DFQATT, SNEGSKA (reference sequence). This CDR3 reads CSARDPTLTGGSNQPQHF.

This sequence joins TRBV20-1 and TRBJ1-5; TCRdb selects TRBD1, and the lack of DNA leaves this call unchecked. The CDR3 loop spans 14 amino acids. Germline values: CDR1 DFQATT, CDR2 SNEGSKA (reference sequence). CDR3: CSVRDVNSNQPQHF.

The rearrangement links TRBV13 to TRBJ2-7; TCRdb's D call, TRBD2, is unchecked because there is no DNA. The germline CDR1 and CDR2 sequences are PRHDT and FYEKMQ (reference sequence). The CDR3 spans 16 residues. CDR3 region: CASSLVRASGSREQYF. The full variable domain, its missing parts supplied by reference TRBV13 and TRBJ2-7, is AAGVIQSPRHLIKEKRETATLKCYPIPRHDTVYWYQQGPGQDPQFLISFYEKMQSDKGSIPDRFSAQQFSDYHSELNMSSLELGDSALYFCASSLVRASGSREQYFGPGTRLTVT.

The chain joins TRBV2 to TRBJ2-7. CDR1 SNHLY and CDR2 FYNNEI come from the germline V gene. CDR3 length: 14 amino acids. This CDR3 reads CASSELRGPYEQYF. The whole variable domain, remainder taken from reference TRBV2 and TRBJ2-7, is EPEVTQTPSHQVTQMGQEVILRCVPISNHLYFYWYRQILGQKVEFLVSFYNNEISEKSEIFDDQFSVERPDGSNFTLKIRSTKLEDSAMYFCASSELRGPYEQYFGPGTRLTVT.

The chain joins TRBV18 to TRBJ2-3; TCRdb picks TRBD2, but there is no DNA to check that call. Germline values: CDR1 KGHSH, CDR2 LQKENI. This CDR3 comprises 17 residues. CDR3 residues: CASSPLGAGTTTDTQYF.

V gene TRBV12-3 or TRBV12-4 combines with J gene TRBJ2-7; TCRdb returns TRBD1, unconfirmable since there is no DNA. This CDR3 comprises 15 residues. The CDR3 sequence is CASSLGGAGSYEQYF.

The CDR3 sequence is CASSLGSGEGQPQHF. The J gene is TRBJ1-5, the V gene TRBV5-1. CDR3 length equals 15 residues. Looked up from germline, CDR1 is SGHRS and CDR2 is YFSETQ.

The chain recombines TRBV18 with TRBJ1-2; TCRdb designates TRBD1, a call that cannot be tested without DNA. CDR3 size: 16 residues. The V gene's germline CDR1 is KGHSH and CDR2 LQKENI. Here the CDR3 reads CASSPPAGGPTYGYTF. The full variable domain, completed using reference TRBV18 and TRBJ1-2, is NAGVMQNPRHLVRRRGQEARLRCSPMKGHSHVYWYRQLPEEGLKFMVYLQKENIIDESGMPKERFSAEFPKEGPSILRIQQVVRGDSAAYFCASSPPAGGPTYGYTFGSGTRLTVV.

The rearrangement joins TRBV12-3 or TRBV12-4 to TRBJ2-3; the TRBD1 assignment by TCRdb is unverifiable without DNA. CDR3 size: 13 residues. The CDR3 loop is CASTKGVADTQYF.